Below, 5 T cell receptor beta chains from the same sample are listed, as sequenced in a study of blood T cell repertoires in COVID-19. TCRdb's table, derived via immunoSEQ multiplex PCR, lists solely in-frame clones and lacks some. The repertoire has fewer than 300,000 clones, around 85% of them found once; the top ten carry about 12%. Sequencing was performed on peripheral blood. The receptors shown here come from a woman in her twenties or thirties with COVID-19, enrolled during active disease.

The chain combines TRBV10-2 with TRBJ2-1, with D possibly matching TRBD1 (5 bases). Germline V gene lookup returns CDR1 WSHSY and CDR2 SAAADI. The CDR3 consists of 12 residues. V was clipped by 6 bases and J by 8 bases, with 11 bases between them. Here the CDR3 reads CASRDMGYEQFF. The CDR3 DNA reads as TGCGCCAGCAGGGACATGGGTTATGAGCAGTTCTTC.

The chain couples TRBV4-1 to TRBJ1-2, with D possibly being TRBD1 (5 bases). Per germline, CDR1 MGHRA and CDR2 YSYEKL. The CDR3 extends over 14 amino acids. The V and J ends lost 3 bases and 5 bases respectively, with 13 bases between them. Here the CDR3 DNA reads TGCGCCAGCAGCCAGTTAGGGTCAGGGTATGGCTACACCTTC. It translates to CASSQLGSGYGYTF.

The CDR3 sequence is CASSQGQVEAFF. CDR3 coding DNA: TGTGCCAGCAGCCAAGGACAGGTTGAAGCTTTCTTT. The rearrangement links TRBV6-2 or TRBV6-3 to TRBJ1-1, with TRBD1 matching 7 bases. Trimming at V came to 6 bases and at J to 7 bases, leaving 5 bases not matched to a gene. CDR3 size: 12 residues. Germline values: CDR1 MNHEY, CDR2 SVGEGT.

The chain uses TRBV28 and TRBJ1-2; 10 positions match TRBD1. Unmatched junction bases numbered 12, after V lost 5 bases and J lost 3 bases. Germline-derived CDR1 and CDR2 are MDHEN and SYDVKM. The length of the CDR3 is 17 residues. CDR3 DNA sequence: TGTGCCAGCAGTGCAAGCGACAGGGGGCGAGGCGACTATGGCTACACCTTC. It codes for CASSASDRGRGDYGYTF.

V gene TRBV5-6 combines with J gene TRBJ1-3; D is unclear. The CDR3 is 13 residues long. Per the germline V gene, CDR1 is SGHDT and CDR2 is YYEEEE. V was cut by 4 bases and J by 5 bases, with 10 bases left in between. This CDR3 reads CASSRRRRNTIYF. The CDR3 bases are TGTGCCAGCAGCCGAAGGAGGAGAAACACCATATATTTT.